This TCR beta chain comes out of a study of T cell repertoires and HLA-DP antigens. Study as a whole: One alloantigen had roughly ten groove amino acid differences from self, the other one. Study results and caveats: A non-physiological HeLa system presented antigen to total CD4+ responders. The CD4+ repertoire was not split into naive and memory.

For pre-culture CD4+ samples, the target was approximately 220,000 T cell genomes. Some clones are missing from TCRdb's copy, which holds only in-frame ones; the method was immunoSEQ multiplex PCR. The repertoire holds 55,000 to 80,000 clones, with about four fifths as singletons. Concerning this clone itself: The antigen is unknown.

Germline CDR1 and CDR2: SGHDN and FVKESK. J gave up 6 bases and V 0 bases, and 12 bases lay outside the gene matches. The CDR3 length is 18 residues. Material for sequencing was CD4+ T cells from PBMCs. The gene calls are TRBV14 and TRBJ2-2; 8 bases match TRBD2. The receptor was derived from a man aged 60-69 years in good health and CMV-seronegative. The CDR3 bases are TGTGCCAGCAGCCAAGAAGGACTACCCGGGACTAGGTCCGGGGAGCTGTTTTTT. Translation gives CASSQEGLPGTRSGELFF. Full variable domain (remainder filled in from reference TRBV14 and TRBJ2-2): EAGVTQFPSHSVIEKGQTVTLRCDPISGHDNLYWYRRVMGKEIKFLLHFVKESKQDESGMPNNRFLAERTGGTYSTLKVQPAELEDSGVYFCASSQEGLPGTRSGELFFGEGSRLTVL.